The clone carrying this TCR beta chain was detected ten times or more. The antigen is unknown. TCRdb redid the clone calls on the PCR reads using MiXCR. The table includes tens of thousands of clones, about an eighth detected once. In germline, CDR1 is WSHSY, CDR2 SAAADI. Trimming shortened V by 2 bases and J by 3 bases, and 8 bases separated the two germline ends. The CDR3 spans 14 residues. Before thyroid surgery, none of the patients had received any treatment. The data originate from a study of metastatic and nonmetastatic thyroid tumors. Turning to the study itself: Repertoire comparison spanned blood and tumor or nodule tissue of malignant and benign thyroid patients.

Study-wide results and limits: The reported finding was significantly higher TCR beta diversity in malignant thyroid tumors relative to benign nodules, in blood and tumor.

The source of this sequence is a female donor with papillary thyroid cancer or a benign thyroid nodule (not recorded which). Some clones in this sample may be carry-over from other donors' samples. This chain links TRBV10-2 with TRBJ1-5; the D is unclear. The sequencing input was blood. DNA of the CDR3: TGCGCCAGCAGTGAGCGGGGAGACAATCAGCCCCAGCATTTT. Translated: CASSERGDNQPQHF.